This T cell receptor beta chain was captured in a study of neurological immune-mediated disorders. In germline, CDR1 is KGHSH, CDR2 LQKENI. The CDR3 length is 13 residues. The V gene lost 2 bases and the J gene lost 4 bases, with 7 bases spanning the gap. The study, taken as a whole, reports: Private repertoires in all groups were suggested by the absence of shared CDR3 amino acid sequences among expanded clones across subjects. The greatest degree of TCR clonal expansion was observed in HTLV-1-associated myelopathy, with the lowest in multiple sclerosis, below that of healthy controls.

This clonotype showed up many times. Antigen: not known. Synthesis of cDNA was accomplished via 5'RACE employing 10-nucleotide random UMIs. The output of every sequencing run, over 160 million TCR-beta sequences, came from 15-18 subjects. MiXCR, applied by TCRdb to the 5' RACE reads, yields one record per CDR3 protein. The sample holds 75,000 to 95,000 distinct CDR3 sequences; about a sixth are singletons and the top ten take just over 15%. This TCR was recovered from a woman aged 40 to 50 in good health. V is TRBV18 and J is TRBJ2-3, with no clear D. Specimen: PBMCs. In DNA, the CDR3 is TGTGCCAGCTCACCAACCAGACCAGATACGCAGTATTTT. This translates into CASSPTRPDTQYF. Filled out from reference TRBV18 and TRBJ2-3, the complete variable domain reads NAGVMQNPRHLVRRRGQEARLRCSPMKGHSHVYWYRQLPEEGLKFMVYLQKENIIDESGMPKERFSAEFPKEGPSILRIQQVVRGDSAAYFCASSPTRPDTQYFGPGTRLTVL.